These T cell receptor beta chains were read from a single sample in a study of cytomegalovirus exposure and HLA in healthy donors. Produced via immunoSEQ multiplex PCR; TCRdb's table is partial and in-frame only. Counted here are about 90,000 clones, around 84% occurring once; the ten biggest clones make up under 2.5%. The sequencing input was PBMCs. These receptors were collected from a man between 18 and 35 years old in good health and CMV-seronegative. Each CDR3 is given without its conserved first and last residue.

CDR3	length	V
ASSSQTHTEAF	11	TRBV7-2
ASGGSGLAGNEQF	13	TRBV18
ASRVDTANTGELF	13	TRBV11-2
ATPTVNEQF	9	TRBV2
AISGSGRTDTQY	12	TRBV10-3
ASSYSPGQGALH	12	TRBV6-5
ASSYSNQKLQAF	12	TRBV6-6
ASSRSRSRASTDTQY	15	TRBV5-6
ASSPSPGYYNEQF	13	TRBV5-1
ATRGAVGTGELF	12	TRBV11-3
ASRWDRGSSGANVLT	15	TRBV5-1
ASSWTGGSSGNTIY	14	TRBV7-6
ASSERSGRTGELF	13	TRBV6-1
ASGSGGMNTEAF	12	TRBV2
ASSLDGRGGDTQY	13	TRBV11-2
ASSLYRTGASNTEAF	15	TRBV5-4
ASSFTQENTEAF	12	TRBV9
ACGTSGGLKETQY	13	TRBV30
ASSLINRESSPLH	13	TRBV5-6
ASSEFLEGGNEQF	13	TRBV10-1
ASSDMMWPYGYT	12	TRBV2
AWSVFPEKLF	10	TRBV30
AISVSSKNTEAF	12	TRBV10-3
AWSRWKGLSYNSPLH	15	TRBV30
ASSLLAGDSYEQY	13	TRBV27
ASSLRHGTDTQY	12	TRBV13
ASSLTTRVAADTQY	14	TRBV5-5
ASSPRASGASTDTQY	15	TRBV7-9
SAPITGELF	9	TRBV20-1
ASSRGQGVDGYT	12	TRBV5-1
AVKKGSSSGYT	11	TRBV21-1
ASSRGDRKYEKLF	13	TRBV6-5
ASSFDRRASAEAF	13	TRBV28
ASTQDSSINEQF	12	TRBV2
ASSQGQFSGNTIY	13	TRBV4-3
AWNREGTDTQY	11	TRBV30
ASSEFDRDPVGVF	13	TRBV25-1
ASSHKDRVGRTQY	13	TRBV14
ASSPPILRVDTEAF	14	TRBV7-9
ASSYSWQGAVYGYT	14	TRBV6-5
ASSSGTSGRGYEQY	14	TRBV6-5
ASRAGRSGNTIY	12	TRBV28
ASSSTGITEAF	11	TRBV27
ASSRDRVSGYT	11	TRBV2
ASSDGGPHEQF	11	TRBV2
ASSLTGSSPLH	11	TRBV28
ASSKTDPYGYT	11	TRBV6-5
AWSSGPTGSNQPQH	14	TRBV30
ASSFAAGVSGYT	12	TRBV11-2
ASRKGGSRHQPQH	13	TRBV19
ATSRELAESSYEQY	14	TRBV15
ASSPYRGSGANVLT	14	TRBV27
ASSTPIRQGGYT	12	TRBV7-9
ASSARLADEQY	11	TRBV2
ASSRDRGDGYT	11	TRBV6-1
ASSLWTGAADTQY	13	TRBV28
ASSLDRPHETQY	12	TRBV5-1
ASSGAGGWNEQF	12	TRBV9
ASCLMAGFNGYT	12	TRBV5-1